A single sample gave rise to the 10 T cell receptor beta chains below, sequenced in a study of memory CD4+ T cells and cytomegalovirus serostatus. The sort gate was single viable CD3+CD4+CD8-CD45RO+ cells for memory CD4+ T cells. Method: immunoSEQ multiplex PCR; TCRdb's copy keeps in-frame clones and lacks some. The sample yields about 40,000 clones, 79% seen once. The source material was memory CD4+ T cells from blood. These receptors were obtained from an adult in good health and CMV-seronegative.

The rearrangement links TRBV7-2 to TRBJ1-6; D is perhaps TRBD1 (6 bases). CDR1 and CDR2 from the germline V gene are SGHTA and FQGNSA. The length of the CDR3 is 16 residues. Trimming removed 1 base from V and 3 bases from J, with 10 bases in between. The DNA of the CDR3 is TGTGCCAGCAGCTTAGGGACAGCCTTCTATAATTCACCCCTCCACTTT. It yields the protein CASSLGTAFYNSPLHF.

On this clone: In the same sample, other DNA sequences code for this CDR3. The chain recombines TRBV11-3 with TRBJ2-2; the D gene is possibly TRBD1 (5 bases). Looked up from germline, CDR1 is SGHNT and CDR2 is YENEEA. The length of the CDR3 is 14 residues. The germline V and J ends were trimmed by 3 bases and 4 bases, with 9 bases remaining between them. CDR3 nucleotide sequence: TGTGCCAGCAGCTTTGACAGAAGCACCGGGGAGCTGTTTTTT. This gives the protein CASSFDRSTGELFF.

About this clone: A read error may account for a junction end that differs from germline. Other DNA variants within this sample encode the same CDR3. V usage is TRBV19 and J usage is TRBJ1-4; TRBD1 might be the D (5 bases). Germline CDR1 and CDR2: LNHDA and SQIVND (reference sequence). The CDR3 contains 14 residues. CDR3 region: CASTTDSDNEKLFF. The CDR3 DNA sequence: TGTGCTAGTACTACAGACAGCGACAATGAAAAACTGTTTTTT. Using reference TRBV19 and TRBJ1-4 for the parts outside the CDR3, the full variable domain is DGGITQSPKYLFRKEGQNVTLSCEQNLNHDAMYWYRQDPGQGLRLIYYSQIVNDFQKGDIAEGYSVSREKKESFPLTVTSAQKNPTAFYLCASTTDSDNEKLFFGSGTQLSVL.

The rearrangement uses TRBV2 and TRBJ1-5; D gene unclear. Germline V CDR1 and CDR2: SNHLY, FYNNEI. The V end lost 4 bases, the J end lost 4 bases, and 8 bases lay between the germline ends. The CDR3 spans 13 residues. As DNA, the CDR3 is TGTGCCAGCAGTGGTGACCTAAATCAGCCCCAGCATTTT. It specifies CASSGDLNQPQHF.

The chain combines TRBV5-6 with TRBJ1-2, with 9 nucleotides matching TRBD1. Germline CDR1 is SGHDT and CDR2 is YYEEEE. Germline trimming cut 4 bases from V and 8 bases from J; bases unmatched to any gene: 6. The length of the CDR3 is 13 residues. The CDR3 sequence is CASSRTGVWGYTF. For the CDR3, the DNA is TGTGCCAGCAGCCGGACAGGGGTTTGGGGCTACACCTTC.

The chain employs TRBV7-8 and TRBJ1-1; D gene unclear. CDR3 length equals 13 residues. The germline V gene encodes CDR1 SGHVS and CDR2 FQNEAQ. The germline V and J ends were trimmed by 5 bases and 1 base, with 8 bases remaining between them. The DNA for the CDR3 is TGTGCCAGCAGCGCAGGACGGAACACTGAAGCTTTCTTT. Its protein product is CASSAGRNTEAFF.

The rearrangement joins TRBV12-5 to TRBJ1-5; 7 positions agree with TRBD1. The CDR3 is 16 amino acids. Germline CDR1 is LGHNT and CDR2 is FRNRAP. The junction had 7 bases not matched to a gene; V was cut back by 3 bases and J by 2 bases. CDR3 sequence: CASGFTGESGNQPQHF. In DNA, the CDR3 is TGTGCTAGTGGTTTCACAGGGGAGAGCGGCAATCAGCCCCAGCATTTT.

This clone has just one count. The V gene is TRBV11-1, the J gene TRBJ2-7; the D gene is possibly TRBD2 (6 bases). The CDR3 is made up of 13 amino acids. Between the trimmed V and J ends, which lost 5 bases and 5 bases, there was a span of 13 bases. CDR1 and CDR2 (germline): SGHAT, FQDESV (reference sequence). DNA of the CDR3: TGTGCCAGCAGCCGGGCGGGGAGGAACGAGCAGTACTTC. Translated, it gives CASSRAGRNEQYF.

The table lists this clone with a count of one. The CDR3 bases are TGTGCCGGCGACCGGGACAGCAGACAAGAGACCCAGTACTTC. Protein product: CAGDRDSRQETQYF. The chain joins TRBV30 to TRBJ2-5; 7 positions match TRBD1. CDR3 length equals 14 residues. Germline-derived CDR1 and CDR2 are GTSNPN and SVGIG (reference sequence). Losses at the gene ends were 8 bases for V and 2 bases for J; bases not matched to a gene: 11.

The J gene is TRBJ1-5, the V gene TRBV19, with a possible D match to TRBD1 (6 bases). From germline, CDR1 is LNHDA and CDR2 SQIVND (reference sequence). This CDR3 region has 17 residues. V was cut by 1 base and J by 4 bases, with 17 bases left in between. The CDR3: CASSIVSWDIKNQPQHF. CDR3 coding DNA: TGTGCCAGTAGTATAGTGAGCTGGGACATAAAAAATCAGCCCCAGCATTTT.